Below, 13 T cell receptor beta chains from the same sample are listed, as sequenced in a study of shared clonotypes between healthy human individuals. The naive CD8 fraction comprised CD45RO-negative cells positively selected for CCR7 and excluded terminally differentiated effector memory CD45RA+ cells. Profiling relied on immunoSEQ multiplex PCR, and the TCRdb table lists in-frame clones only, not all of them. The top ten hold nearly 25% of the sample, which has about 820,000 clones, more than 85% seen once. The sample consisted of naive CD8+ T cells sorted from blood. The origin of the receptors is a man younger than 40 in good health.

This clone is a singleton in its sample. Other DNA sequences of this sample code for an identical CDR3. J is TRBJ2-2 and V is TRBV6-5; D unresolved. The CDR3 is 13 residues long. V lost 2 bases, J lost 2 bases, and 3 bases lay in between. Per the germline V gene, CDR1 is MNHEY and CDR2 is SVGAGI. In DNA, the CDR3 is TGTGCCAGCAGTTACGCCAACACCGGGGAGCTGTTTTTT. The encoded protein is CASSYANTGELFF.

The chain uses TRBV27 and TRBJ2-2, with 11 nucleotides matching TRBD2. After removal of 5 bases from V and 7 bases from J, the junction contained 12 bases not matched to a gene. The germline V gene has CDR1 MNHEY and CDR2 SMNVEV (reference sequence). The CDR3 length is 17 residues. For the CDR3, the DNA is TGTGCCAGCAGTCCCCCAACTAGCGGGAGTCGATTCGGGGAGCTGTTTTTT. This gives the protein CASSPPTSGSRFGELFF.

V usage is TRBV9 and J usage is TRBJ2-1, with TRBD2 matching 12 bases. V lost 2 bases to trimming and J lost 4 bases; unmatched junction nucleotides: 4. The CDR3 spans 16 residues. Germline loops: CDR1 SGDLS, CDR2 YYNGEE. CDR3 sequence: CASSVGTSGFYNEQFF. The CDR3 DNA is TGTGCCAGCAGCGTGGGGACTAGCGGGTTTTACAATGAGCAGTTCTTC. The complete variable domain, with remaining parts taken from reference TRBV9 and TRBJ2-1, reads DSGVTQTPKHLITATGQRVTLRCSPRSGDLSVYWYQQSLDQGLQFLIQYYNGEERAKGNILERFSAQQFPDLHSELNLSSLELGDSALYFCASSVGTSGFYNEQFFGPGTRLTVL.

This clone was seen more than once but under ten times. This chain links TRBV6-6 with TRBJ2-7; D not certain. Germline V CDR1 and CDR2: MNHNY, SVGAGI (reference sequence). CDR3 length: 13 residues. V was trimmed by 4 bases and J by 4 bases, leaving 11 bases between them. This CDR3 reads CASSSSPRYEQYF. CDR3 DNA sequence: TGTGCCAGCAGTTCCTCCCCGCGTTACGAGCAGTACTTC.

The rearrangement uses TRBV19 and TRBJ1-1, with unresolved D. Germline V gene lookup returns CDR1 LNHDA and CDR2 SQIVND (reference sequence). CDR3 length: 12 amino acids. Trimming pared 8 bases from V and 4 bases from J, leaving 11 bases between. CDR3: CASETWGTEAFF. CDR3 coding DNA: TGTGCCAGTGAGACTTGGGGCACTGAAGCTTTCTTT.

The V and J genes are TRBV4-3 and TRBJ2-5; D perhaps matches TRBD1 (5 bases). Per the germline V gene, CDR1 is LGHNA and CDR2 is YSLEER. There are 14 residues in the CDR3. V was trimmed by 0 bases and J by 5 bases, leaving 10 bases between them. The CDR3 spells CASSQDRVRETQYF. The CDR3 DNA reads as TGCGCCAGCAGCCAAGACAGGGTTCGGGAGACCCAGTACTTC.

This chain connects TRBV7-9 to TRBJ2-4; D gene uncertain. V was shortened by 5 bases and J by 1 base, with 24 bases between the two germline ends. This CDR3 is 19 amino acids long. Germline V gene sequence: CDR1 SEHNR, CDR2 FQNEAQ (reference sequence). CDR3 sequence reads: CASSPTLGPDARAKNIQYF. The DNA of the CDR3 is TGTGCCAGCAGCCCCACTCTAGGACCCGACGCTAGGGCCAAAAACATTCAGTACTTC.

The chain couples TRBV6-5 to TRBJ2-5; 9 positions agree with TRBD2. Trimming at V came to 2 bases and at J to 2 bases, leaving 3 bases not matched to a gene. CDR1 is MNHEY, CDR2 SVGAGI, per germline. This CDR3 has 15 amino acids. The chain's CDR3 is CASSYGAGGQETQYF. CDR3 coding DNA: TGTGCCAGCAGTTACGGGGCGGGAGGGCAAGAGACCCAGTACTTC.

This clone is a singleton in its sample. The genes are TRBV19 and TRBJ2-7; weak D call: TRBD2 (6 bases). Trimming took 1 base from V and 3 from J, leaving 10 bases between them. The CDR3 length is 14 residues. Germline-derived CDR1 and CDR2 are LNHDA and SQIVND (reference sequence). CDR3 region: CASSIVPGDYEQYF. The CDR3 DNA reads as TGTGCCAGTAGTATAGTCCCGGGGGACTACGAGCAGTACTTC.

The V and J genes are TRBV5-1 and TRBJ1-1; D is uncertain. Germline V gene sequence: CDR1 SGHRS, CDR2 YFSETQ. Trimming cost V 0 bases and J 0 bases, with 3 bases left between them. This CDR3 comprises 13 residues. CDR3 bases: TGCGCCAGCAGCTTGGAAATGAACACTGAAGCTTTCTTT. Its protein is CASSLEMNTEAFF.

The J gene is TRBJ2-7, the V gene TRBV9; 9 nucleotides agree with TRBD1. Germline loops: CDR1 SGDLS, CDR2 YYNGEE. There are 13 residues in the CDR3. J was trimmed by 5 bases and V by 2 bases; bases with no gene match: 2. CDR3 coding DNA: TGTGCCAGCAGCGTGACAGGGGGGGACGAGCAGTACTTC. Translating gives CASSVTGGDEQYF.

This clone was counted between two and nine times. The chain is built from TRBV19 and TRBJ2-2, with D perhaps TRBD2 (5 bases). In germline, CDR1 is LNHDA, CDR2 SQIVND (reference sequence). The CDR3 consists of 17 residues. Trimming took 5 bases from V and 4 from J, leaving 20 bases between them. The DNA for the CDR3 is TGTGCCAGTAGTCCCCTTCGTCGAGGGCTCGTCACCGGGGAGCTGTTTTTT. The encoded protein is CASSPLRRGLVTGELFF. The full variable domain, in which reference TRBV19 and TRBJ2-2 provide the parts outside the CDR3, is DGGITQSPKYLFRKEGQNVTLSCEQNLNHDAMYWYRQDPGQGLRLIYYSQIVNDFQKGDIAEGYSVSREKKESFPLTVTSAQKNPTAFYLCASSPLRRGLVTGELFFGEGSRLTVL.

CDR3 bases: TGTGCCATCAGCCGGGATGGCATGAACACTGAAGCTTTCTTT. Translating it yields CAISRDGMNTEAFF. The chain uses TRBV10-3 and TRBJ1-1; no firm D call. Germline V gene sequence: CDR1 ENHRY, CDR2 SYGVKD. CDR3 size: 14 residues. V was trimmed by 6 bases and J by 0 bases, leaving 11 bases between them.